These T cell receptor beta chains were read from a single sample in a study of T cell responses to AZD1222 COVID-19 vaccine. Profiling relied on immunoSEQ multiplex PCR, and the TCRdb table lists in-frame clones only, not all of them. The table has 85,000 to 90,000 clones, 80% to 90% seen once. Sequencing used peripheral blood, obtained on day 0 of MenACWY control vaccination. The receptor source for this set is an adult in good health. CDR3s include the opening cysteine and the closing phenylalanine or tryptophan. Fields, in order: J gene, clone size, V gene, CDR3 protein. A row's size may be missing; if present it is once, few, many or a size class.

TRBJ1-6 - TRBV6-5 CASTRTGTNSPLHF
TRBJ1-4 - TRBV19 CASSHQLAPDLGEKLFF
TRBJ2-7 - TRBV28 CASLERGGYEQYF
TRBJ2-2 - TRBV25-1 CASSEMKGGSGTGELFF
TRBJ1-3 - TRBV7-2 CASSSPKWPTGNTIYF
TRBJ1-3 - TRBV28 CASSPPGQGTNTIYF
TRBJ2-1 - TRBV3-1/TRBV3-2 CASSQDTSGEDEQFF
TRBJ1-2 few TRBV19 CASRGGQRNYGYTF
TRBJ2-1 - TRBV7-3 CASSLEGRWGNEQFF
TRBJ2-3 - TRBV7-2 CASSLTFSGGRADTQYF
TRBJ1-1 - TRBV10-3 CAISEKGLEAFF
TRBJ1-5 once TRBV3-1/TRBV3-2 CASSQGRVERPQHF
TRBJ1-6 - TRBV11-3 CASSPGGADSPLHF
TRBJ1-2 - TRBV2 CASRLDGNKDSVGF
TRBJ1-4 many TRBV5-1 CASSQGARSREKLFF
TRBJ1-2 - TRBV7-2 CASSLAPGQGNYGYTF
TRBJ2-7 medium-sized TRBV19 CASSIGFGLEYEQYF
TRBJ2-1 - TRBV28 CASSSGEHSYNEQFF
TRBJ2-7 - TRBV4-2 CASSQVESYEQYF
TRBJ1-4 - TRBV2 CASSPPSGTVNEKLFF
TRBJ1-1 - TRBV18 CASSRGQKGSTEAFF
TRBJ1-6 - TRBV28 CASSPGDSLNSPLHF
TRBJ2-7 few TRBV19 CASSLRDSGAYEQYF
TRBJ1-4 - TRBV19 CASIQDSYEKLFF
TRBJ2-4 - TRBV28 CASRGGISVAKNIQYF
TRBJ2-5 - TRBV12-3/TRBV12-4 CASGLVEETQYF
TRBJ1-1 - TRBV7-8 CASSLGGATEAFF
TRBJ2-3 - TRBV2 CASSEAGSGVSTDTQYF
TRBJ1-3 - TRBV28 CATTGGYGNTIYF
TRBJ1-2 - TRBV19 CASSIEQAFTF
TRBJ1-2 - TRBV5-1 CASSDGQLNYGYTF
TRBJ1-1 - TRBV7-9 CASSFQGNTEAFF
TRBJ1-5 - TRBV7-2 CASSKGGFSNQPQHF
TRBJ2-2 - TRBV28 CASSPGQVGAGELFF
TRBJ1-6 - TRBV30 CAWSVGRAWDNSPLHF
TRBJ1-1 - TRBV18 CASSNAATEAFF
TRBJ1-5 - TRBV6-5 CASKTGAQPQHF
TRBJ2-7 - TRBV3-1/TRBV3-2 CASSQAGRYEQYF
TRBJ1-1 - TRBV19 CASKFERISEAFF
TRBJ2-3 few TRBV4-2 CASSQGGGVTDTQYF
TRBJ2-2 - TRBV25-1 CASSGGVRDTGELFF
TRBJ1-1 - TRBV5-1 CASSLFTGTESEAFF
TRBJ2-7 - TRBV10-3 CAIRGDPGPSSYEQYF
TRBJ1-2 - TRBV6-5 CASSNKFLYGYTF
TRBJ1-1 - TRBV4-3 CASSRASTGTEAFF
TRBJ1-5 - TRBV4-2 CASSQEADQPQHF
TRBJ2-3 - TRBV7-9 CASSFASGAADTQYF
TRBJ2-3 - TRBV5-1 CASSSRDRGETDTQYF